The 27 T cell receptor beta chains listed next were all sequenced from one sample in a study of blood T cell repertoires in COVID-19. Generated by immunoSEQ multiplex PCR, the TCRdb table keeps only in-frame clones and is missing some. Among about 150,000 clones, around 84% were seen once, and the ten largest hold roughly 2%. The sequencing input was peripheral blood. The receptors originated from a man aged 65 to 79 with acute or convalescent COVID-19.

This clone has a single count. The gene calls are TRBV2 and TRBJ2-1; TRBD1 is a possible D gene (5 bases). Germline-derived CDR1 and CDR2 are SNHLY and FYNNEI. The CDR3 is made up of 13 amino acids. Between the trimmed V and J ends, which lost 11 bases and 1 base, there was a span of 12 bases. The CDR3 spells CAGEDKSYNEQFF. The CDR3 DNA reads as TGTGCCGGCGAGGACAAGTCCTACAATGAGCAGTTCTTC.

The chain links TRBV7-8 to TRBJ1-5; perhaps TRBD1 as D (5 bases). V lost 5 bases and J lost 2, with 16 bases in between. The CDR3 extends over 16 amino acids. In germline, CDR1 is SGHVS, CDR2 FQNEAQ. The CDR3 DNA follows: TGTGCCAGCAGCCCGTTGGGGGGGTTTGGCAATCAGCCCCAGCATTTT. It codes for CASSPLGGFGNQPQHF.

The rearrangement joins TRBV19 to TRBJ2-6, with 7 bases fitting TRBD1. The CDR3 loop spans 16 amino acids. The germline gives CDR1 LNHDA, CDR2 SQIVND (reference sequence). The ends lost 5 bases at V and 2 bases at J; junction bases unmatched: 6. For the CDR3, the DNA is TGTGCCAGTAGTTATACAGGGGAACCTGGGGCCAACGTCCTGACTTTC. Translated: CASSYTGEPGANVLTF. Based on the CDR3 plus reference TRBV19 and TRBJ2-6, the full variable domain is DGGITQSPKYLFRKEGQNVTLSCEQNLNHDAMYWYRQDPGQGLRLIYYSQIVNDFQKGDIAEGYSVSREKKESFPLTVTSAQKNPTAFYLCASSYTGEPGANVLTFGAGSRLTVL.

This sequence joins TRBV5-1 and TRBJ1-4; 8 bases match TRBD1. After removal of 2 bases from V and 7 bases from J, the junction contained 7 bases not matched to a gene. The CDR3 has 15 residues. The germline gives CDR1 SGHRS, CDR2 YFSETQ. For the CDR3, the DNA is TGCGCCAGCAGCTTTGACAGGGGTAGAAGTGAAAAACTGTTTTTT. This codes for CASSFDRGRSEKLFF.

This clone showed up just a few times. J is TRBJ1-6 and V is TRBV5-8; TRBD1 agrees at 8 bases. The J segment lost 8 bases and the V segment lost 5 bases, leaving 6 bases of the junction unmatched. Germline lookup yields CDR1 SGHTS and CDR2 YDEGEE. This CDR3 region has 14 residues. The CDR3 DNA reads as TGTGCCAGCAGTAGTGGGACAGGATATTCACCCCTCCACTTT. Its protein is CASSSGTGYSPLHF.

The rearrangement joins TRBV3-1 (or the pseudogene TRBV3-2) to TRBJ1-4; D perhaps matches TRBD1 (5 bases). V lost 0 bases and J lost 2, with 19 bases in between. The CDR3 runs to 19 residues. Germline V CDR1 and CDR2: LGHDT, YNNKEL (reference sequence). The CDR3 DNA follows: TGTGCCAGCAGCCAAGATCTGGGCAGGGATGAGGTGACTAATGAAAAACTGTTTTTT. Amino acids: CASSQDLGRDEVTNEKLFF.

The chain is built from TRBV3-1 (or the pseudogene TRBV3-2) and TRBJ1-2, with TRBD1 matching over 8 bases. Germline V gene data show CDR1 as LGHDT and CDR2 as YNNKEL (reference sequence). The CDR3 is made up of 13 amino acids. V shed 4 bases and J 4 bases; nucleotides not matched to a gene: 2. The CDR3 protein is CASSPDRAYGYTF. DNA for the CDR3: TGTGCCAGCAGCCCGGACAGGGCCTATGGCTACACCTTC.

V usage is TRBV28 and J usage is TRBJ2-2; no definite D call. This CDR3 is built from 14 residues. V shed 10 bases and J shed 0 bases, with 12 bases lying between them. Germline CDR1 reads MDHEN; CDR2 reads SYDVKM. In nucleotides, the CDR3 is TGTGCCACCATATACCACTCGAACACCGGGGAGCTGTTTTTT. It is translated as CATIYHSNTGELFF. Variable domain in full (rest from reference TRBV28 and TRBJ2-2): DVKVTQSSRYLVKRTGEKVFLECVQDMDHENMFWYRQDPGLGLRLIYFSYDVKMKEKGDIPEGYSVSREKKERFSLILESASTNQTSMYLCATIYHSNTGELFFGEGSRLTVL.

This chain uses TRBV9 with TRBJ2-7, with D unresolved. V lost 3 bases and J lost 2, with 12 bases in between. The length of the CDR3 is 14 residues. Germline V CDR1 and CDR2: SGDLS, YYNGEE. DNA for the CDR3: TGTGCCAGCAGCGCCCACCTTGAGCCCTACGAGCAGTACTTC. Translated: CASSAHLEPYEQYF. The whole variable domain, remainder taken from reference TRBV9 and TRBJ2-7, is DSGVTQTPKHLITATGQRVTLRCSPRSGDLSVYWYQQSLDQGLQFLIQYYNGEERAKGNILERFSAQQFPDLHSELNLSSLELGDSALYFCASSAHLEPYEQYFGPGTRLTVT.

V usage is TRBV28 and J usage is TRBJ1-5; D not certain. Trimming pared 5 bases from V and 11 bases from J, leaving 19 bases between. Germline V gene sequence: CDR1 MDHEN, CDR2 SYDVKM. The CDR3 is made up of 14 amino acids. The CDR3 spells CASSVRDPFLAQHF. Here the CDR3 DNA reads TGTGCCAGCAGTGTTCGGGATCCCTTTCTGGCCCAGCATTTT.

This rearrangement joins TRBV6-2 or TRBV6-3 to TRBJ1-1; D unresolved. V was clipped by 0 bases and J by 0 bases, with 14 bases between them. In germline, CDR1 is MNHEY, CDR2 SVGEGT. This CDR3 contains 17 residues. CDR3 in amino acids: CASSYSARKRLNTEAFF. CDR3 coding DNA: TGTGCCAGCAGTTACTCGGCGCGGAAGAGATTGAACACTGAAGCTTTCTTT.

The chain couples TRBV9 to TRBJ2-5; no reliable D call. This CDR3 spans 13 amino acids. Trimming took off 0 bases at V and 2 bases at J, with 5 bases between the two ends. CDR1 is SGDLS, CDR2 YYNGEE, per germline. The CDR3 is CASSVAGQETQYF. CDR3 DNA sequence: TGTGCCAGCAGCGTAGCCGGGCAAGAGACCCAGTACTTC.

The rearrangement uses TRBV5-1 and TRBJ2-5; 10 bases align to TRBD1. V was pared by 3 bases and J by 4 bases, with 0 bases of the junction left unmatched. The CDR3 runs 13 residues. Germline CDR1 is SGHRS and CDR2 is YFSETQ. The CDR3 bases are TGCGCCAGCAGCTGGGACAGGGGAGAGACCCAGTACTTC. Its protein is CASSWDRGETQYF.

The gene calls are TRBV7-3 and TRBJ2-5, with D possibly matching TRBD2 (6 bases). Germline V gene data show CDR1 as SGHTA and CDR2 as FQGTGA. Trimming shortened V by 5 bases and J by 2 bases, and 15 bases separated the two germline ends. This CDR3 comprises 15 residues. The CDR3 region is CASSVGLGTQETQYF. CDR3 in DNA: TGTGCCAGCAGCGTGGGCCTCGGGACTCAAGAGACCCAGTACTTC.

The CDR3 DNA sequence: TGTGCCAGCAGCGTAGATACAGGGCGAGACACTGAAGCTTTCTTT. Translating it yields CASSVDTGRDTEAFF. The chain joins TRBV9 to TRBJ1-1, with D possibly being TRBD1 (6 bases). The germline V gene encodes CDR1 SGDLS and CDR2 YYNGEE. V was cut by 0 bases and J by 3 bases, with 12 bases left in between. The length of the CDR3 is 15 residues.

The rearrangement uses TRBV3-1 (or the pseudogene TRBV3-2) and TRBJ2-7; TRBD1 agrees at 7 bases. With 1 base clipped from V and 3 bases from J, the junction kept 6 bases outside the gene matches. CDR3 length: 15 amino acids. Germline CDR1 is LGHDT and CDR2 is YNNKEL (reference sequence). The CDR3 reads CASSQVGDSFYEQYF. The CDR3 DNA follows: TGTGCCAGCAGCCAAGTCGGGGACAGCTTCTACGAGCAGTACTTC.

This clone came up once. V usage is TRBV3-1 (or the pseudogene TRBV3-2) and J usage is TRBJ2-1; a possible D gene is TRBD2 (5 bases). The CDR3 extends over 15 amino acids. Trimming left V 4 bases short and J 0 bases short, with 10 bases between. Germline V gene data show CDR1 as LGHDT and CDR2 as YNNKEL (reference sequence). The CDR3 nucleotides are TGTGCCAGCAGCCTAGCCCGGGGCTCCTACAATGAGCAGTTCTTC. Its translation is CASSLARGSYNEQFF.

The CDR3 nucleotides read TGTGCCAGCTCCCCCCCCGTTGGGGGGGCAGGCACAGATACGCAGTATTTT. Residues: CASSPPVGGAGTDTQYF. The chain couples TRBV18 to TRBJ2-3, with D perhaps TRBD2 (7 bases). V lost 6 bases and J 1 base, leaving 20 bases between the germline ends. The CDR3 has 17 amino acids. Germline V gene data show CDR1 as KGHSH and CDR2 as LQKENI.

This clone was counted a single time. This chain links TRBV5-6 with TRBJ1-6; 8 nucleotides line up with TRBD1. The CDR3 covers 14 residues. CDR1 is SGHDT and CDR2 is YYEEEE in the germline V gene. V dropped 0 bases and J dropped 13; count of bases not matched to a gene: 6. This CDR3 reads CASSLGTGYTPLHF. DNA for the CDR3: TGTGCCAGCAGCTTGGGGACAGGGTATACCCCCCTCCACTTT. The full variable domain, completed using reference TRBV5-6 and TRBJ1-6, is DAGVTQSPTHLIKTRGQQVTLRCSPKSGHDTVSWYQQALGQGPQFIFQYYEEEERQRGNFPDRFSGHQFPNYSSELNVNALLLGDSALYLCASSLGTGYTPLHFGNGTRLTVT.

The J gene is TRBJ1-5, the V gene TRBV13, with D possibly matching TRBD1 (6 bases). Trimming took off 5 bases at V and 2 bases at J, with 10 bases between the two ends. There are 14 residues in the CDR3. CDR1 is PRHDT and CDR2 is FYEKMQ in the germline V gene (reference sequence). The CDR3 spells CASSKGVGNQPQHF. CDR3 nucleotides: TGTGCCAGCAGCAAGGGGGTGGGCAATCAGCCCCAGCATTTT.

This sequence joins TRBV7-2 and TRBJ2-6; 7 bases match TRBD2. Germline V gene data show CDR1 as SGHTA and CDR2 as FQGNSA. This CDR3 comprises 18 residues. Unmatched junction bases numbered 7, after V lost 0 bases and J lost 2 bases. CDR3 amino acids: CASSLAGAGKAGANVLTF. CDR3 DNA: TGTGCCAGCAGCTTAGCGGGAGCGGGGAAAGCTGGGGCCAACGTCCTGACTTTC.

The chain carries TRBV3-1 (or the pseudogene TRBV3-2) and TRBJ2-2; a possible D gene is TRBD1 (6 bases). V lost 7 bases and J lost 6, with 12 bases in between. CDR3 length equals 13 residues. Germline V CDR1 and CDR2: LGHDT, YNNKEL (reference sequence). CDR3 coding DNA: TGTGCCAGCAACCCAACAGGGTCCGGGGAGCTGTTTTTT. Translation: CASNPTGSGELFF.

V is TRBV7-2 and J is TRBJ1-2; D unresolved. CDR1 is SGHTA and CDR2 is FQGNSA in the germline V gene. Trimming took 5 bases from V and 8 from J, leaving 15 bases between them. This CDR3 has 13 residues. CDR3 in amino acids: CASSRPGIGGYTF. CDR3 DNA: TGTGCCAGCAGCCGCCCGGGAATTGGGGGCTACACCTTC.

This chain joins TRBV9 and TRBJ2-5; 10 bases align to TRBD2. With 3 bases clipped from V and 3 bases from J, the junction kept 11 bases outside the gene matches. The CDR3 extends over 17 amino acids. CDR1 is SGDLS and CDR2 is YYNGEE in the germline V gene. CDR3: CASSGGALAGNKETQYF. CDR3 in DNA: TGTGCCAGCAGCGGGGGGGCACTAGCGGGGAACAAAGAGACCCAGTACTTC. The complete variable domain, with remaining parts taken from reference TRBV9 and TRBJ2-5, reads DSGVTQTPKHLITATGQRVTLRCSPRSGDLSVYWYQQSLDQGLQFLIQYYNGEERAKGNILERFSAQQFPDLHSELNLSSLELGDSALYFCASSGGALAGNKETQYFGPGTRLLVL.

This clone showed up just a few times. Here the CDR3 reads CASRSQQGARAEAFF. The CDR3 nucleotides are TGTGCCAGCAGGTCACAACAGGGGGCCAGGGCTGAAGCTTTCTTT. The V gene is TRBV7-9, the J gene TRBJ1-1; TRBD1 matches 9 bases. Germline CDR1 and CDR2: SEHNR and FQNEAQ (reference sequence). The CDR3 is 15 residues long. The V gene end was trimmed by 6 bases and the J gene end by 6 bases; junction bases not matched to a gene: 11.

The V and J genes are TRBV6-1 and TRBJ2-5; TRBD2 aligns across 7 bases. This CDR3 is built from 15 residues. V trimming: 1 base; J trimming: 4 bases; junction bases outside the gene matches: 6. CDR1 is MNHNS, CDR2 SASEGT, per germline. Here the CDR3 reads CASSEVGGSRETQYF. The CDR3 DNA sequence: TGTGCCAGCAGTGAAGTAGGCGGGAGTCGAGAGACCCAGTACTTC.

The genes are TRBV30 and TRBJ1-4; 9 nucleotides agree with TRBD1. Germline V gene data show CDR1 as GTSNPN and CDR2 as SVGIG (reference sequence). This CDR3 has 15 amino acids. Germline trimming cut 7 bases from V and 3 bases from J; bases unmatched to any gene: 9. The CDR3 DNA is TGTGCCTCCGGACAGGGGACGTCGGCTAATGAAAAACTGTTTTTT. It specifies CASGQGTSANEKLFF.